This TCR beta chain was sequenced for a study of brain T cells in children with intractable seizures (dated by TCRdb to 2020 to 2023). For context, the study as a whole: A NanoString immunology panel was first used to screen resected brain tissue from around 55 pediatric epilepsy surgery cases for immune gene transcripts. Among the roughly twelve selected surgery cases, eight also had pre-surgery blood sequenced, leaving four with brain tissue only. The research as a whole found: Sequencing depth differed between pre- and post-surgery blood, so clones missing from the pre-surgery sample may reflect undersampling. Viral specificity was inferred solely from CDR3 sequence similarity, and the HCMV serostatus of the patients was not known.

This sample's time point label indicates: blood from clinic visit 5 months post-surgery; TSC patient then seizure free. Surgery cases with the highest brain T cell transcript signatures were selected for TCR beta chain sequencing of brain tissue and, where available, blood. Prior to surgery, the patients had been treated with at least one anti-epileptic drug. The TCR-sequenced patients were children whose drug-resistant epilepsy was caused by tuberous sclerosis complex, focal cortical dysplasia, Rasmussen encephalitis or hemimegalencephaly. The Monarch genomic DNA purification kit was used to extract bulk genomic DNA from unsorted brain tissue and whole blood. Comment on this clone: What this receptor recognizes is not known. The input lacks base qualities; no much larger clone sits a single base away.

The immunoSEQ assay was used to generate TCR beta chain sequences from genomic DNA. The paper's data handling went like this. Any CDR3 sequence that did not begin with the conserved framework cysteine at position 104 was removed by hand. To get clonality, the normalized Shannon's Diversity Index was subtracted from one, giving values from 0 (maximal diversity) to 1 (oligoclonal). Chi-squared comparison-of-proportions tests assessed whether the same CDR3 differed in frequency between samples, such as brain versus blood. Public clonotypes were found through immuneACCESS searches, while the VDJdb browser was used to judge similarity to known antiviral clonotypes. TCRdb provides this immuneACCESS table in a form limited to in-frame rearrangements. Some clones are lacking; in checked studies, under half of them reflect an unresolved V gene, and why the rest are absent is not known. The DNA gave D and trimming, while V, J and clone size come from that table. Here the sample has about 340,000 clones; 93% occur a single time. About 5.8% of the sample is in the top ten clones.

CDR1 and CDR2 (SGHDT, YYEEEE) derive from the germline V gene. The germline V end is reduced by 4 bases and the J end by 2 bases; junction bases left unmatched: 3. The CDR3 measures 17 amino acids from cysteine to phenylalanine. Of the read, only the CDR3 DNA is kept; its 51 bases are in frame from base 1. The clonotype comes from a boy in the first two years of life with tuberous sclerosis and intractable seizures. Source: peripheral blood, taken 4 to 5 months after surgery. In this chain, TRBV5-6 is recombined with TRBJ2-2, and 15 bases in between align with TRBD2. The CDR3 reads as follows: CASSEGLAGGNTGELFF. The sequenced DNA is TGTGCCAGCAGCGAGGGACTAGCGGGGGGCAACACCGGGGAGCTGTTTTTT.